This T cell receptor beta chain was recorded in a study of T cell responses to AZD1222 COVID-19 vaccine. Study results and limitations: Clonal diversity was possibly underestimated, and white British individuals and females predominated among donors. Only 6 or 7 individuals given AZD1222 were seropositive at baseline. Scientists sampled the repertoires only once the peak T cell response had passed. Spike-specific TCRs gained breadth and depth after people received two AZD1222 doses.

Repertoires were generated with immunoSEQ multiplex PCR, while TCRdb's copy carries only in-frame clones and drops some. The table includes around 130,000 clones, roughly 93% detected once. This CDR3 contains 13 residues. The germline CDR1 and CDR2 sequences are LGHNA and YNFKEQ. V shed 3 bases and J 8 bases; nucleotides not matched to a gene: 2. Of note for this clone: The antigen remains unidentified.

The receptor's source is an adult in good health. Sequencing was performed on peripheral blood, taken on day 0 of AZD1222 vaccination. The rearrangement joins TRBV4-2 to TRBJ1-2; 11 bases line up with TRBD1. This chain's CDR3 is CASSQGQGEGYTF. CDR3 nucleotide sequence: TGTGCCAGCAGCCAGGGACAGGGGGAAGGCTACACCTTC.